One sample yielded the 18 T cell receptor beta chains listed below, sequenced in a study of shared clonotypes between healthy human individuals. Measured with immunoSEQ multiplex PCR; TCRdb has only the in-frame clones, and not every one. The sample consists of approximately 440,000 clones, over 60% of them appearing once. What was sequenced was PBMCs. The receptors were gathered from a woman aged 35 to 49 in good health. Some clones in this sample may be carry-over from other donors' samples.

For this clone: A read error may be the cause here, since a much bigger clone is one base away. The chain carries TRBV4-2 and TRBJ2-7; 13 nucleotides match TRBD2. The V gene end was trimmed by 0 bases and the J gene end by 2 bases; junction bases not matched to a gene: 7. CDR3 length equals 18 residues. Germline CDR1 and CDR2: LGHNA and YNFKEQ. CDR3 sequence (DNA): TGTGCCAGCAGCCAAGAGGGGGCGGGACTAGCGGGACCCTACGAGCAGTACTTC. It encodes CASSQEGAGLAGPYEQYF.

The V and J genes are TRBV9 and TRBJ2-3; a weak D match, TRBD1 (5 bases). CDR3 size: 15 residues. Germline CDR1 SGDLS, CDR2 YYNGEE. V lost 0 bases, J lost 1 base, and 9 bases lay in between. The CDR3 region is CASSVVGRGTDTQYF. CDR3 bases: TGTGCCAGCAGCGTAGTAGGCAGGGGCACAGATACGCAGTATTTT.

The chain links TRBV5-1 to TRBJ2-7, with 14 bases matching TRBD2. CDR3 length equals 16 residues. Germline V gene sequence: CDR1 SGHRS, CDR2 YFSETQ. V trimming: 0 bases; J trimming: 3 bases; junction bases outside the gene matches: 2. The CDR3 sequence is CASSLGLAGGGYEQYF. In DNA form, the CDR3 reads TGCGCCAGCAGCTTGGGACTAGCGGGAGGGGGCTACGAGCAGTACTTC.

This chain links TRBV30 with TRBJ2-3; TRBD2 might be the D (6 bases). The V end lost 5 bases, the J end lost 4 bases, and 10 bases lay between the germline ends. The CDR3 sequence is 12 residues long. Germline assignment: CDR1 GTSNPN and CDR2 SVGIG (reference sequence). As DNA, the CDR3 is TGTGCCTGGGGCAGGGAGGCAGATACGCAGTATTTT. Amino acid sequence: CAWGREADTQYF. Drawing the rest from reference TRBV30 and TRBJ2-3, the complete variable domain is SQTIHQWPATLVQPVGSPLSLECTVEGTSNPNLYWYRQAAGRGLQLLFYSVGIGQISSEVPQNLSASRPQDRQFILSSKKLLLSDSGFYLCAWGREADTQYFGPGTRLTVL.

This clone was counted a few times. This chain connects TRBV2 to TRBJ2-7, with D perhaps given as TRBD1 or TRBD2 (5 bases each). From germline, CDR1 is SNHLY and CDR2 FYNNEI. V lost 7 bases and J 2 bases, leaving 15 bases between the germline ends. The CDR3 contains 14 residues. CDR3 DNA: TGTGCCAGCACGGGGCTGGGTAGCACCTACGAGCAGTACTTC. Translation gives CASTGLGSTYEQYF.

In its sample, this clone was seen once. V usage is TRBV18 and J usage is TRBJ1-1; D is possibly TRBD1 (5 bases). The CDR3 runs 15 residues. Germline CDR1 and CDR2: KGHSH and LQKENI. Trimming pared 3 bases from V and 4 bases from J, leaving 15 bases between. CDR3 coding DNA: TGTGCCAGCTCACCCCAGGACCTGAGGGGCACTGAAGCTTTCTTT. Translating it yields CASSPQDLRGTEAFF. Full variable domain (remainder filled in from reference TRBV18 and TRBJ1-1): NAGVMQNPRHLVRRRGQEARLRCSPMKGHSHVYWYRQLPEEGLKFMVYLQKENIIDESGMPKERFSAEFPKEGPSILRIQQVVRGDSAAYFCASSPQDLRGTEAFFGQGTRLTVV.

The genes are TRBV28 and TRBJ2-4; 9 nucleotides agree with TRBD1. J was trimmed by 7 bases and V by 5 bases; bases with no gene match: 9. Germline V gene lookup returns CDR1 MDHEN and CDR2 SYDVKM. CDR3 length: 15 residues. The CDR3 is CASSLPGTGSNIQYF. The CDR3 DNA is TGTGCCAGCAGTCTACCCGGGACAGGGTCCAACATTCAGTACTTC.

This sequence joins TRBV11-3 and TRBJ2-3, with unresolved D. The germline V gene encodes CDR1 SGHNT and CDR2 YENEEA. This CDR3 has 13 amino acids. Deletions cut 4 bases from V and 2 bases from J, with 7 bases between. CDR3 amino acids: CASSSVSTDTQYF. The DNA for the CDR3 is TGTGCCAGCAGCTCTGTATCCACAGATACGCAGTATTTT. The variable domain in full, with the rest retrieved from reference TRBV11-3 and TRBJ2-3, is EAGVVQSPRYKIIEKKQPVAFWCNPISGHNTLYWYLQNLGQGPELLIRYENEEAVDDSQLPKDRFSAERLKGVDSTLKIQPAELGDSAVYLCASSSVSTDTQYFGPGTRLTVL.

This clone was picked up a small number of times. This CDR3 reads CASSSGQGNQETQYF. DNA for the CDR3: TGTGCCAGCAGCTCGGGACAGGGTAACCAAGAGACCCAGTACTTC. The genes are TRBV5-4 and TRBJ2-5; TRBD1 matches at 9 bases. Per the germline V gene, CDR1 is SGHNT and CDR2 is YYREEE (reference sequence). The CDR3 length is 15 residues. V lost 3 bases to trimming and J lost 0 bases; unmatched junction nucleotides: 3.

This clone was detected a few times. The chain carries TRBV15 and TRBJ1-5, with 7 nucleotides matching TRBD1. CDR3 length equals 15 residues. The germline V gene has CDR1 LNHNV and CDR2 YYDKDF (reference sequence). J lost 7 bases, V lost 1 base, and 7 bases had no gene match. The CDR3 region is CATSRGGGGWQPQHF. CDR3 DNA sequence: TGTGCCACCAGCAGAGGTGGAGGGGGCTGGCAGCCCCAGCATTTT.

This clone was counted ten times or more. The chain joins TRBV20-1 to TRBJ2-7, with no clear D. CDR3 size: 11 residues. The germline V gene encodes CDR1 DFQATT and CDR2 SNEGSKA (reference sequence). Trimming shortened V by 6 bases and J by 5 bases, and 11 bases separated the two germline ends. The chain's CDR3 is CSAAVGNEQYF. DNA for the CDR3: TGCAGTGCCGCGGTGGGAAACGAGCAGTACTTC.

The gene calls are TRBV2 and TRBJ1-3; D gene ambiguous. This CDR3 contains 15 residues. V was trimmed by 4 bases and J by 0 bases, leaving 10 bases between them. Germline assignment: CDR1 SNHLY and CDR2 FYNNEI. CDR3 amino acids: CASSGTESSGNTIYF. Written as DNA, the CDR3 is TGTGCCAGCAGTGGGACCGAGAGCTCTGGAAACACCATATATTTT.

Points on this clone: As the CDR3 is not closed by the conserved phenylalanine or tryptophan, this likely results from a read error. This chain's CDR3 is CASSTGGRVSEAFL. Written as DNA, the CDR3 is TGTGCCAGCTCGACAGGGGGCCGAGTCTCTGAAGCTTTCCTT. This sequence joins TRBV18 and TRBJ1-1, with 10 positions matching TRBD1. CDR3 length equals 14 residues. Germline lookup yields CDR1 KGHSH and CDR2 LQKENI. V trimming: 6 bases; J trimming: 6 bases; junction bases outside the gene matches: 7.

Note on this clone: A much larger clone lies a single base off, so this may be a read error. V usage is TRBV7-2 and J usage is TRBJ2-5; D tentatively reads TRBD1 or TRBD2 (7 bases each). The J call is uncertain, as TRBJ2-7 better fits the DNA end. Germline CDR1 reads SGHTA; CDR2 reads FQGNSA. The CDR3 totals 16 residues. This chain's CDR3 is CASSLEGPGGVREQYF. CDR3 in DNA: TGTGCCAGCAGCTTAGAGGGACCAGGGGGGGTCCGCGAGCAGTACTTC.

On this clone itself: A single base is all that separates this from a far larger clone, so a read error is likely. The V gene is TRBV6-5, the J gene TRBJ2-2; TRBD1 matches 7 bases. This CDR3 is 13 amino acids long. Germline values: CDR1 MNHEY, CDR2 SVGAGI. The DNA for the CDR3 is TGTGCCGGCAGCACAGGGGACGCCGGGGAGCTGTTTTTT. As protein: CAGSTGDAGELFF.

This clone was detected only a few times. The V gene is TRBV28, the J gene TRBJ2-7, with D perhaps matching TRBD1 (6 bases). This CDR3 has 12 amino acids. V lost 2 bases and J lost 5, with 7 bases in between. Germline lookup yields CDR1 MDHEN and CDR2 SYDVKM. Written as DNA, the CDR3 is TGTGCCAGCAGTTTAGCAGGGGACGAGCAGTACTTC. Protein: CASSLAGDEQYF.

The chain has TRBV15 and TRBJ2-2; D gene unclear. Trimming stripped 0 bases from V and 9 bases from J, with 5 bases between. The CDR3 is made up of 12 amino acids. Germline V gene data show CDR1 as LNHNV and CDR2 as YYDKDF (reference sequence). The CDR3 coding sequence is TGTGCCACCAGCAGAGATTCCAGGGAGCTGTTTTTT. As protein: CATSRDSRELFF.

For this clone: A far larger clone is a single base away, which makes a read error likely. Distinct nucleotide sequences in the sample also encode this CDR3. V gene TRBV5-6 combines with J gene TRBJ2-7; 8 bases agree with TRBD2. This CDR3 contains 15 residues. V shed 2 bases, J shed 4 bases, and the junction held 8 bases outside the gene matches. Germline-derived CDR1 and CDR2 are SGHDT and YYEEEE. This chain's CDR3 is CASSFLAGGQYEQYF. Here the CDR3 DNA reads TGTGCCAGCAGCTTCCTGGCGGGAGGTCAGTACGAGCAGTACTTC.